The 15 T cell receptor beta chains presented below share a single source sample, sequenced in a study of T cell changes during pregnancy in multiple sclerosis. Produced via immunoSEQ multiplex PCR; TCRdb's table is partial and in-frame only. The sample contains about 12,000 clones, about 85% of which appear only once. The input for sequencing was CD8+ T cells from peripheral blood mononuclear cells, taken in the second trimester of pregnancy. These receptors all stem from a female donor in good health, enrolled as a control in a pregnancy study.

The rearrangement links TRBV14 to TRBJ2-6; TRBD1 aligns across 7 bases. Germline loops: CDR1 SGHDN, CDR2 FVKESK. The length of the CDR3 is 20 residues. The junction had 11 bases not matched to a gene; V was cut back by 0 bases and J by 0 bases. The CDR3 spells CASSQDWKAGGYSGANVLTF. CDR3 DNA: TGTGCCAGCAGCCAAGATTGGAAGGCAGGGGGTTACTCTGGGGCCAACGTCCTGACTTTC.

In nucleotides, the CDR3 is TGTGCCAGCAGTATACCCGGTGTCTACGAGCAGTACTTC. Protein: CASSIPGVYEQYF. V usage is TRBV7-9 and J usage is TRBJ2-7, with no clear D. The CDR3 extends over 13 amino acids. Germline lookup yields CDR1 SEHNR and CDR2 FQNEAQ (reference sequence). Trimming left V 6 bases short and J 3 bases short, with 12 bases between.

The CDR3 DNA reads TGTGCCTGGAGTGTTCTTGCCGGGACAGGGGACGGAAACACCATATATTTT. Protein product: CAWSVLAGTGDGNTIYF. This chain links TRBV30 with TRBJ1-3, with 10 bases fitting TRBD1. The CDR3 totals 17 residues. V lost 0 bases and J lost 4; bases outside the gene matches: 9. Germline CDR1 reads GTSNPN; CDR2 reads SVGIG (reference sequence).

In DNA, the CDR3 is TGTGCCAGCAGTGAGGAGGGGACAGGGTGGTACGAGCAGTACTTC. This sequence encodes CASSEEGTGWYEQYF. V gene TRBV6-1 combines with J gene TRBJ2-5; 9 bases agree with TRBD1. The J call is uncertain, as TRBJ2-7 better fits the DNA end. The V gene's germline CDR1 is MNHNS and CDR2 SASEGT. The CDR3 is made up of 15 amino acids.

The chain uses TRBV7-9 and TRBJ2-5; 8 positions agree with TRBD2. This CDR3 contains 15 residues. V gave up 3 bases and J gave up 5 bases; unmatched junction bases: 8. Germline assignment: CDR1 SEHNR and CDR2 FQNEAQ (reference sequence). The CDR3 sequence is CASSFLSGVGETQYF. The DNA of the CDR3 is TGTGCCAGCAGCTTCCTTAGCGGGGTTGGCGAGACCCAGTACTTC.

The chain employs TRBV6-5 and TRBJ1-2; 7 bases fit TRBD1. CDR1 and CDR2 from the germline V gene are MNHEY and SVGAGI. After removal of 0 bases from V and 3 bases from J, the junction contained 7 bases not matched to a gene. The CDR3 consists of 16 residues. The CDR3 DNA reads as TGTGCCAGCAGTTACTCGAAGTCAGGGGGTGACTATGGCTACACCTTC. Translation gives CASSYSKSGGDYGYTF.

On this clone: An end of the junction does not agree with germline; a read error may underlie this. The chain uses TRBV6-1 and TRBJ2-5, with 8 nucleotides matching TRBD2. The CDR3 is 14 residues long. Germline V lookup: CDR1 MNHNS, CDR2 SASEGT. In DNA, the CDR3 is TGTGCCAGCAGTCAAGCGGGAGTCGTGGAGACCCAGTACTTC. This codes for CASSQAGVVETQYF.

The chain combines TRBV18 with TRBJ1-2; a weak D match, TRBD1 (5 bases). The length of the CDR3 is 12 residues. The V gene's germline CDR1 is KGHSH and CDR2 LQKENI. Trimming stripped 6 bases from V and 4 bases from J, with 9 bases between. This CDR3 is CASSGRAYGYTF. CDR3 coding DNA: TGTGCCAGCTCCGGCAGGGCCTATGGCTACACCTTC.

The rearrangement uses TRBV19 and TRBJ2-6; TRBD2 might be the D (5 bases). Germline CDR1 and CDR2: LNHDA and SQIVND (reference sequence). The CDR3 is made up of 16 amino acids. V was cut by 0 bases and J by 2 bases, with 8 bases left in between. The CDR3 is CASSIDLEAGANVLTF. For the CDR3, the DNA is TGTGCCAGTAGTATAGATCTGGAGGCTGGGGCCAACGTCCTGACTTTC.

This chain connects TRBV13 to TRBJ1-1; 8 bases match TRBD1. CDR1 and CDR2 (germline): PRHDT, FYEKMQ (reference sequence). V dropped 4 bases and J dropped 1; count of bases not matched to a gene: 5. This CDR3 contains 15 residues. For the CDR3, the DNA is TGTGCCAGCAGCTCGGTCGACAGGGGGAACACTGAAGCTTTCTTT. The encoded protein is CASSSVDRGNTEAFF.

The gene calls are TRBV5-5 and TRBJ1-2; 7 bases are shared with TRBD1. From germline, CDR1 is SGHKS and CDR2 YYEKEE (reference sequence). V shed 3 bases and J 6 bases; nucleotides not matched to a gene: 5. The CDR3 has 13 amino acids. The CDR3 DNA follows: TGTGCCAGCAGCTCCGACAGGGCTCATGGCTACACCTTC. Residues: CASSSDRAHGYTF.

The chain employs TRBV27 and TRBJ1-2, with D perhaps TRBD1 (5 bases). Trimming left V 3 bases short and J 3 bases short, with 8 bases between. The V gene's germline CDR1 is MNHEY and CDR2 SMNVEV (reference sequence). The CDR3 contains 13 residues. The CDR3 DNA sequence: TGTGCCAGCAGTTTGGGGCAGGACTATGGCTACACCTTC. Its protein product is CASSLGQDYGYTF.

The chain couples TRBV6-4 to TRBJ2-3, with 9 bases matching TRBD1. Germline V CDR1 and CDR2: MRHNA, SNTAGT. The CDR3 has 14 residues. Trimming removed 9 bases from V and 2 bases from J; junction bases left unmatched: 6. The CDR3 DNA reads as TGTGCCAGTAGAACAGGGGGCGACACAGATACGCAGTATTTT. It is translated as CASRTGGDTDTQYF.

This clone was detected only a few times. The chain joins TRBV9 to TRBJ1-1; 8 bases map to TRBD1. V was clipped by 3 bases and J by 7 bases; unmatched bases: 8. Germline V gene lookup returns CDR1 SGDLS and CDR2 YYNGEE. The CDR3 is made up of 14 amino acids. The CDR3 region is CASSATGDLSEAFF. The CDR3 nucleotides read TGTGCCAGCAGCGCGACAGGGGACCTTAGTGAAGCTTTCTTT.

V usage is TRBV10-3 and J usage is TRBJ2-5; maybe TRBD2 (6 bases). Trimming stripped 4 bases from V and 3 bases from J, with 6 bases between. The germline gives CDR1 ENHRY, CDR2 SYGVKD. The CDR3 extends over 12 amino acids. CDR3 residues: CAISGGEETQYF. DNA of the CDR3: TGTGCCATCAGTGGGGGGGAAGAGACCCAGTACTTC.